The sequence of this T cell receptor (beta chain) was determined in a study of blood T cell repertoires in COVID-19. In the study overall: Researchers got acute and convalescent COVID-19 samples from the United States, Italy and Spain.

Profiling relied on immunoSEQ multiplex PCR, and the TCRdb table lists in-frame clones only, not all of them. The repertoire holds approximately 170,000 clones, with over 80% as singletons. CDR1 and CDR2 (germline): MNHEY, SVGEGT. V lost 4 bases to trimming and J lost 4 bases; unmatched junction nucleotides: 6. The CDR3 spans 15 residues. The chain employs TRBV6-2 or TRBV6-3 and TRBJ2-2; 7 nucleotides line up with TRBD1. What was sequenced was peripheral blood. This clonotype originated in an older woman with COVID-19, enrolled during active disease. The chain's CDR3 is CASSSRQGLTGELFF. In DNA, the CDR3 is TGTGCCAGCAGTTCGAGACAGGGTCTCACCGGGGAGCTGTTTTTT.